A single sample is the source of the 8 T cell receptor beta chains below, sequenced in a study of blood T cell repertoires in COVID-19. The repertoire was sequenced with immunoSEQ multiplex PCR; TCRdb's copy has only in-frame clones and lacks some. The table lists about 97,000 clones, 84% of them singletons. Sample: peripheral blood. Source of these receptors: a middle-aged man with active or convalescent COVID-19.

The chain couples TRBV3-1 (or the pseudogene TRBV3-2) to TRBJ2-5; possibly TRBD1 for D (6 bases). This CDR3 region has 16 residues. The V end lost 4 bases, the J end lost 0 bases, and 15 bases lay between the germline ends. Germline V gives CDR1 LGHDT, CDR2 YNNKEL (reference sequence). As DNA, the CDR3 is TGTGCCAGCAGCCGGACAGAGGATATGTACCAAGAGACCCAGTACTTC. Encoded protein: CASSRTEDMYQETQYF.

The CDR3 DNA reads as TGTGCCAGCTCACCAGAAGGGGATTATGGCTACACCTTC. Encoded protein: CASSPEGDYGYTF. The chain employs TRBV18 and TRBJ1-2; maybe TRBD1 (5 bases). CDR1 and CDR2 (germline): KGHSH, LQKENI. The ends were cut back, 2 bases at V and 5 bases at J, with 9 bases in the middle. The CDR3 contains 13 residues.

The rearrangement joins TRBV10-1 to TRBJ1-1, with 7 bases identical to TRBD1. This CDR3 spans 15 amino acids. Germline V lookup: CDR1 WNHNN, CDR2 SYGVQD (reference sequence). Unmatched junction bases numbered 5, after V lost 2 bases and J lost 2 bases. DNA for the CDR3: TGCGCCAGCAGTGAGGGGGGGACAGTTAACACTGAAGCTTTCTTT. Its translation: CASSEGGTVNTEAFF.

The chain uses TRBV11-2 and TRBJ2-1; 7 nucleotides match TRBD1. Looked up from germline, CDR1 is SGHAT and CDR2 is FQNNGV. This CDR3 comprises 15 residues. J gave up 2 bases and V 1 base, and 2 bases lay outside the gene matches. CDR3 nucleotides: TGTGCCAGCAGCTTAGGACAGGGCCCCTACAATGAGCAGTTCTTC. Protein sequence: CASSLGQGPYNEQFF. Looking up the rest from reference TRBV11-2 and TRBJ2-1 gives the full variable domain: EAGVAQSPRYKIIEKRQSVAFWCNPISGHATLYWYQQILGQGPKLLIQFQNNGVVDDSQLPKDRFSAERLKGVDSTLKIQPAKLEDSAVYLCASSLGQGPYNEQFFGPGTRLTVL.

The CDR3 reads CASSSAGGRTDTQYF. The CDR3 nucleotides are TGTGCCAGCAGTTCAGCGGGGGGACGCACAGATACGCAGTATTTT. The chain joins TRBV27 to TRBJ2-3, with TRBD2 matching over 9 bases. Germline V gives CDR1 MNHEY, CDR2 SMNVEV (reference sequence). J was trimmed by 1 base and V by 4 bases; bases with no gene match: 3. CDR3 size: 15 residues.

The V and J genes are TRBV18 and TRBJ2-7; TRBD1 agrees at 9 bases. Germline CDR1 KGHSH, CDR2 LQKENI. J was trimmed by 6 bases and V by 2 bases; bases with no gene match: 5. The CDR3 extends over 14 amino acids. The CDR3: CASSPGQGSSEQYF. The CDR3 DNA reads TGTGCCAGCTCACCAGGACAGGGGTCAAGCGAGCAGTACTTC.

The V and J genes are TRBV19 and TRBJ2-6; D perhaps matches TRBD1 (6 bases). CDR3 length equals 13 residues. From germline, CDR1 is LNHDA and CDR2 SQIVND (reference sequence). The V gene lost 5 bases and the J gene lost 8 bases, with 10 bases spanning the gap. CDR3 coding DNA: TGTGCCAGTAGTGAACAGGGTTCCAACGTCCTGACTTTC. It codes for CASSEQGSNVLTF. The whole variable domain, filled in from reference TRBV19 and TRBJ2-6, reads DGGITQSPKYLFRKEGQNVTLSCEQNLNHDAMYWYRQDPGQGLRLIYYSQIVNDFQKGDIAEGYSVSREKKESFPLTVTSAQKNPTAFYLCASSEQGSNVLTFGAGSRLTVL.

This chain links TRBV7-2 with TRBJ2-2; 10 bases agree with TRBD2. The germline CDR1 and CDR2 sequences are SGHTA and FQGNSA. J was trimmed by 4 bases and V by 1 base; bases with no gene match: 12. CDR3 length: 19 amino acids. CDR3 residues: CASSLVRAGGHLSTGELFF. DNA for the CDR3: TGTGCCAGCAGCTTAGTTCGAGCGGGGGGGCATCTAAGCACCGGGGAGCTGTTTTTT.